This T cell receptor (beta chain) was captured by sequencing in a study of T cell changes during pregnancy in multiple sclerosis (dated by TCRdb to the late 2010s). About the investigation overall: The study looked at changes in the T cell repertoire across pregnancy in women with multiple sclerosis.

Comments on this clone: It has no known antigen specificity. It has no much larger one-base neighbor in the sample; base qualities were not kept.

The CDR3 runs 14 residues from the cysteine to the phenylalanine. Only the CDR3 region is kept as DNA, spanning 42 bases read in frame from base 1. CDR1 SGHAT and CDR2 FQNNGV are derived from the germline V gene. V sheds 7 bases and J sheds 0 bases, leaving 12 bases between their ends. Library preparation used the immunoSEQ multiplex PCR assay. Not all clones reach the TCRdb copy of this immuneACCESS table, which keeps in-frame sequences only. Checked studies attribute under half of the gap to unresolved V genes and leave the rest unexplained. This sample holds 50,000 to 65,000 clones; roughly 92% were observed only once. The ten largest clones represent approximately 3.4% of the sample.

This receptor was identified in a female donor with multiple sclerosis, enrolled in a pregnancy study. Material: CD8+ T cells from peripheral blood mononuclear cells, obtained in the second trimester of pregnancy. The sequence is built from TRBV11-2 and TRBJ1-1; tentative D gene TRBD1, with 5 bases matching. The nucleotides are TGTGCCAGCAACAAGGACACCATGAACACTGAAGCTTTCTTT. Its product reads: CASNKDTMNTEAFF.